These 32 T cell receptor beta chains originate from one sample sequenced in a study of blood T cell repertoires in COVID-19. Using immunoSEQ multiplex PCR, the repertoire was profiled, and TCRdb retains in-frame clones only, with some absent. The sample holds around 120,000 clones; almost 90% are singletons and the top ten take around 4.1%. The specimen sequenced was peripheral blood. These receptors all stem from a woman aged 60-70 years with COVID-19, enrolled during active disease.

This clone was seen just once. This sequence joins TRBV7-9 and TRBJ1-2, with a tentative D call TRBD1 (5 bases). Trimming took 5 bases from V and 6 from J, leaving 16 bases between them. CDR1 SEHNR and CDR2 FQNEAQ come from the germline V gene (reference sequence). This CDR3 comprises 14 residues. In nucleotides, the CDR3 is TGTGCCAGCAGCGAACAAGGGTTAGGGGATGGCTACACCTTC. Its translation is CASSEQGLGDGYTF.

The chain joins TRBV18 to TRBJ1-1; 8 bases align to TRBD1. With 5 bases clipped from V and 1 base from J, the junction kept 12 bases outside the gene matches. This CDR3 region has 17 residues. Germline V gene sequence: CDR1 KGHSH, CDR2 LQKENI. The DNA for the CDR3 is TGTGCCAGCTCATCACAACCCGGGACAGGACAGAACACTGAAGCTTTCTTT. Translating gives CASSSQPGTGQNTEAFF.

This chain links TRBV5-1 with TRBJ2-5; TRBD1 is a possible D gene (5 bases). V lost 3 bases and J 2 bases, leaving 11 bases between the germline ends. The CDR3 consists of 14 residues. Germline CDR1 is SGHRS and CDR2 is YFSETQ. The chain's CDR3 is CASSSQGSQETQYF. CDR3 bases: TGCGCCAGCAGCTCTCAGGGTTCACAAGAGACCCAGTACTTC.

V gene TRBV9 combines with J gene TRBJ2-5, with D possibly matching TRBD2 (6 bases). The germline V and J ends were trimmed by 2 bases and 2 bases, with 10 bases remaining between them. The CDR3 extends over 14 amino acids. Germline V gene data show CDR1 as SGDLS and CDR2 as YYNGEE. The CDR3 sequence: CASSVGGGQETQYF. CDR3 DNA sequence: TGTGCCAGCAGCGTGGGTGGGGGGCAAGAGACCCAGTACTTC.

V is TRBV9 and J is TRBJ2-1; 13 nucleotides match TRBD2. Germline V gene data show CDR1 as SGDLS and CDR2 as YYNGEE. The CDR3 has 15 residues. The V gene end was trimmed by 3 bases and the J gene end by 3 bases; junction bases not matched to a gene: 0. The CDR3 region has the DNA TGTGCCAGCAGCGGGACTAGCGGGGGCTACAATGAGCAGTTCTTC. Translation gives CASSGTSGGYNEQFF.

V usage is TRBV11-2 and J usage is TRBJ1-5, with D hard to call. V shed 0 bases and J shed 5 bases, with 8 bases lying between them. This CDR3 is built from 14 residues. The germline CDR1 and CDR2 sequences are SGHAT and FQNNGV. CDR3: CASSLEPSDQPQHF. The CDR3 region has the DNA TGTGCCAGCAGCTTAGAGCCCAGTGATCAGCCCCAGCATTTT.

CDR3 residues: CASSPGQGVENTIYF. CDR3 in DNA: TGTGCCAGCTCACCGGGACAGGGCGTCGAAAACACCATATATTTT. The chain uses TRBV18 and TRBJ1-3, with 9 nucleotides matching TRBD1. CDR1 is KGHSH, CDR2 LQKENI, per germline. The CDR3 extends over 15 amino acids. V lost 3 bases to trimming and J lost 6 bases; unmatched junction nucleotides: 6.

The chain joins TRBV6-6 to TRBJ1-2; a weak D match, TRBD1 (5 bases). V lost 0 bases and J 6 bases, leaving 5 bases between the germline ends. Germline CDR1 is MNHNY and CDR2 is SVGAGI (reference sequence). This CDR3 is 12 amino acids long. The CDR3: CASSYSRDGYTF. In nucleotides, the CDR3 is TGTGCCAGCAGTTACTCCAGGGATGGCTACACCTTC.

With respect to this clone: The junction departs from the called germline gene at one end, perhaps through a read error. The CDR3 sequence is CASTQDRQKETQYF. CDR3 coding DNA: TGTGCCAGCACCCAAGATCGACAGAAAGAGACCCAGTACTTC. The chain carries TRBV3-1 (or the pseudogene TRBV3-2) and TRBJ2-5, with D possibly being TRBD1 (5 bases). Germline-derived CDR1 and CDR2 are LGHDT and YNNKEL (reference sequence). The length of the CDR3 is 14 residues.

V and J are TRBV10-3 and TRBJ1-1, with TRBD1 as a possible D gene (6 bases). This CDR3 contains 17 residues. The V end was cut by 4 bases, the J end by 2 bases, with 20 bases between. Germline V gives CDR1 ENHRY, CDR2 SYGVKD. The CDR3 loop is CAISAGRGGGRNTEAFF. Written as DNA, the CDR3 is TGTGCCATCAGTGCGGGGAGGGGGGGCGGCAGAAACACTGAAGCTTTCTTT.

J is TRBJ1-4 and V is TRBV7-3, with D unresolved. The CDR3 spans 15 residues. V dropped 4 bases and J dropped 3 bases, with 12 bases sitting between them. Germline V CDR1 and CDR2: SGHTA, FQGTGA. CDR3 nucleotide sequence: TGTGCCAGCAGCTCCCGGACTGAGGCTAATGAAAAACTGTTTTTT. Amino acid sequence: CASSSRTEANEKLFF.

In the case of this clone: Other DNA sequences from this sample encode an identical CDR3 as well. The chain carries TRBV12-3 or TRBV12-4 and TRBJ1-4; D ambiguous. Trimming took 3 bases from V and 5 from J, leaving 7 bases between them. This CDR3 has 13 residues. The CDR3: CASSLGGNEKLFF. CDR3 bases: TGTGCCAGCAGTTTGGGCGGGAATGAAAAACTGTTTTTT.

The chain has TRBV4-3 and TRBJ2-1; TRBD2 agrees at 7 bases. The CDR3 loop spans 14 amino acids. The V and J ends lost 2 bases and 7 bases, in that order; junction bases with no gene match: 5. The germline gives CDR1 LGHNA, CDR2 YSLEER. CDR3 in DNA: TGCGCCAGCAGCCAATGGGGAGGGGTGAATGAGCAGTTCTTC. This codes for CASSQWGGVNEQFF.

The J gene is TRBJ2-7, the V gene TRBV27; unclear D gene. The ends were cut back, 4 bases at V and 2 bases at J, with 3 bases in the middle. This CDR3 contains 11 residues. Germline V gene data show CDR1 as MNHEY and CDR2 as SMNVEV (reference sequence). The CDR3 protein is CASSSAYEQYF. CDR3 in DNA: TGTGCCAGCAGTTCCGCCTACGAGCAGTACTTC.

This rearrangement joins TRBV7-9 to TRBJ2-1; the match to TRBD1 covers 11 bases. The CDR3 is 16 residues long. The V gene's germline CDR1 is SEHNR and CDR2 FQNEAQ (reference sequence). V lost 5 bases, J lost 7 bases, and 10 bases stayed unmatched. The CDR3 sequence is CASSLGQGASLNEQFF. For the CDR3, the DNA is TGTGCCAGCAGCCTCGGACAGGGGGCGTCATTGAATGAGCAGTTCTTC.

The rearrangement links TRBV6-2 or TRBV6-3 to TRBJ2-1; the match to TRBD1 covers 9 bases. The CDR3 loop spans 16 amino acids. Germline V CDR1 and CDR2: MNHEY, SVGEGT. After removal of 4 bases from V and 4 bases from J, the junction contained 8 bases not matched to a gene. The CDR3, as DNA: TGTGCCAGCAGTTCCAACCTGGACAGGGGATACAATGAGCAGTTCTTC. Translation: CASSSNLDRGYNEQFF.

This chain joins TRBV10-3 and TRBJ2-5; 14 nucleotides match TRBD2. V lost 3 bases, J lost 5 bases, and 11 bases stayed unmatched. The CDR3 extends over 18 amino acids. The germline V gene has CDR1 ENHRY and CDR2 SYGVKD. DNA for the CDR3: TGTGCCATCAGTGATGAAGGACTAGCGGGGGGCCCGGGGGAGACCCAGTACTTC. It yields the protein CAISDEGLAGGPGETQYF.

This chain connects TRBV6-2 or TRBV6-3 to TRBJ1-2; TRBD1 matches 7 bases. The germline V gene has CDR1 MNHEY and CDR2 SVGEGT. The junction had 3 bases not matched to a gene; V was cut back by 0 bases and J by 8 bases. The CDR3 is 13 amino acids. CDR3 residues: CASSYSTGTGYTF. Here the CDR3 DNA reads TGTGCCAGCAGTTACTCGACAGGGACGGGCTACACCTTC.

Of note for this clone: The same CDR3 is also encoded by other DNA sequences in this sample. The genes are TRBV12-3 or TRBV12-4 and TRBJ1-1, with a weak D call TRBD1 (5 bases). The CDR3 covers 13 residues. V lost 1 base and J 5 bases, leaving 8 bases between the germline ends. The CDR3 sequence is CASSLVSGTEAFF. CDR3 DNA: TGTGCCAGCAGTTTAGTATCAGGGACTGAAGCTTTCTTT.

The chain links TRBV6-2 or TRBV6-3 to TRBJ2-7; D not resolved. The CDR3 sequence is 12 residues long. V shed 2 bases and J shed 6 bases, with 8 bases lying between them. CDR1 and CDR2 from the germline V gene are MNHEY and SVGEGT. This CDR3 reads CASSYPRGEQYF. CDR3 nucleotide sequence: TGTGCCAGCAGTTACCCTAGAGGCGAGCAGTACTTC.

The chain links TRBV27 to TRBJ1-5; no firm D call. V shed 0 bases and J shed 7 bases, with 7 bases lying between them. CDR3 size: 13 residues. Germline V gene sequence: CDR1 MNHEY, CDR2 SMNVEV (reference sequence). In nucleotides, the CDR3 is TGTGCCAGCAGTTTATCTGCGGGACAGCCCCAGCATTTT. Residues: CASSLSAGQPQHF.

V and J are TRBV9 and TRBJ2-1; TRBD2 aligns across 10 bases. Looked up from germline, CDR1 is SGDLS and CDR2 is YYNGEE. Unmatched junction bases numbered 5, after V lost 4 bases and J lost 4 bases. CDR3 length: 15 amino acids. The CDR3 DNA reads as TGTGCCAGCAGCCTACTAGCGGGGCAATACAATGAGCAGTTCTTC. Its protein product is CASSLLAGQYNEQFF.

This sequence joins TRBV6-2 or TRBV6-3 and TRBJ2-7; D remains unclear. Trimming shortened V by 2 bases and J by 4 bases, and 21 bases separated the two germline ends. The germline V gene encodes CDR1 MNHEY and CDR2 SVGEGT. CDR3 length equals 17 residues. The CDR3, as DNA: TGTGCCAGCAGTTACCTAAGGTCTAGAACGACCGTATACGAGCAGTACTTC. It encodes CASSYLRSRTTVYEQYF.

The CDR3 DNA reads as TGTGCCAGCAGCTTAGGAGCGGGGGGAAAAGTATCACCCCTCCACTTT. It is translated as CASSLGAGGKVSPLHF. The chain links TRBV11-3 to TRBJ1-6; weak D call: TRBD1 (5 bases). Germline V gene data show CDR1 as SGHNT and CDR2 as YENEEA. Trimming took 1 base from V and 10 from J, leaving 17 bases between them. The CDR3 length is 16 residues.

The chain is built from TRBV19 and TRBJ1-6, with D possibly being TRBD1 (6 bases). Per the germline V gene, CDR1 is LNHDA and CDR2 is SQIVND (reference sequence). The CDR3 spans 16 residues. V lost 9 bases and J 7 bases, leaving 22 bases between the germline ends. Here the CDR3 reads CASTPGGAQQNSPLHF. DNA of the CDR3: TGTGCCAGCACCCCGGGGGGGGCTCAGCAGAATTCACCCCTCCACTTT.

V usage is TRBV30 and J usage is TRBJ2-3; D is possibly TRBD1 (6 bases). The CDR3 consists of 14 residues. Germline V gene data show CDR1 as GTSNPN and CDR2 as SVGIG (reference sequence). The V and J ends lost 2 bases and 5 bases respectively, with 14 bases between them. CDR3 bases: TGTGCCTGGAGTCTGGGACATACGGTAGATACGCAGTATTTT. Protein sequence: CAWSLGHTVDTQYF.

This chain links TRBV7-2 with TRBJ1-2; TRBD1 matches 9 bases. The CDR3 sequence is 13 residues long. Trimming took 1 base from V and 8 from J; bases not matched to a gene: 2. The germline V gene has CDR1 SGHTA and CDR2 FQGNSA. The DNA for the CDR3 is TGTGCCAGCAGCTTAGGGACAGGGGTCGGCTACACCTTC. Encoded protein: CASSLGTGVGYTF.

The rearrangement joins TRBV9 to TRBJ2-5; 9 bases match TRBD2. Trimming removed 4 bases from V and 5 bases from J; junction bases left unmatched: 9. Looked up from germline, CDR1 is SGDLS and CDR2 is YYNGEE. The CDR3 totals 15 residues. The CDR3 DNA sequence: TGTGCCAGCAGCCCCGCGGGGGGGAGAGGGGAGACCCAGTACTTC. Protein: CASSPAGGRGETQYF.

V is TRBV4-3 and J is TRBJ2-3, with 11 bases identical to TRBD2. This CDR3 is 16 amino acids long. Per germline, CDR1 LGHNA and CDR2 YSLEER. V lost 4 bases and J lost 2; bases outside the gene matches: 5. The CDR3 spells CASSPIAGGTTDTQYF. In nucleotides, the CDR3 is TGCGCCAGCAGCCCAATAGCGGGGGGGACCACAGATACGCAGTATTTT.

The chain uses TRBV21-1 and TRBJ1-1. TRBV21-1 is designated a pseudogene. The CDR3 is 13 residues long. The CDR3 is CASSKVGGPEAFF. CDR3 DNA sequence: TGTGCCAGCAGCAAGGTGGGGGGTCCTGAAGCTTTCTTT.

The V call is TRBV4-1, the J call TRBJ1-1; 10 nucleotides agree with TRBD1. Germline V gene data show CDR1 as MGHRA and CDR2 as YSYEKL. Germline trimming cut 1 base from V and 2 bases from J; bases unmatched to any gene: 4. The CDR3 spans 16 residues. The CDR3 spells CASSQGQGAPNTEAFF. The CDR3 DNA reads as TGCGCCAGCAGCCAAGGACAGGGGGCTCCTAACACTGAAGCTTTCTTT.

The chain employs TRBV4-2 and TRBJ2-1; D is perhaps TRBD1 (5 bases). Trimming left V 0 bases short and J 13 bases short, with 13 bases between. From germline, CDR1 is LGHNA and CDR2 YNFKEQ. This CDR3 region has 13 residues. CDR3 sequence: CASSQDGTDRQFF. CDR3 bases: TGTGCCAGCAGCCAAGACGGCACAGACAGACAGTTCTTC.